The rows below give T cell receptor beta chains drawn from one sample of a study of T cell responses to AZD1222 COVID-19 vaccine. Libraries were prepared by immunoSEQ multiplex PCR; TCRdb keeps only in-frame clonotypes and omits some of them. The table records over 100,000 clones, roughly 90% of them present only once. The sample in question was peripheral blood, obtained on day 0 of AZD1222 vaccination. The receptors come from an adult in good health. CDR3s include the opening cysteine and the closing phenylalanine or tryptophan. Rows may omit the clone size; those that give it use once, few, many or a size class.

size: .
V: TRBV9
CDR3: CASSVGQVPSYEQYF

size: .
V: TRBV4-3
CDR3: CASSQFRAYEQYF

size: .
V: TRBV7-9
CDR3: CASSLRTPRTDTQYF

size: .
V: TRBV7-2
CDR3: CASSLRQNQPQHF

size: .
V: TRBV9
CDR3: CASSVQGPSSGNTIYF

size: few
V: TRBV18
CDR3: CASSLSRENTEAFF

size: .
V: TRBV5-1
CDR3: CASSQGQVSTNEKLFF

size: .
V: TRBV7-9
CDR3: CASSPAGLRREKLFF

size: .
V: TRBV4-1
CDR3: CASSPRGNSKEGTEAFF

size: .
V: TRBV30
CDR3: CAGEGTANYGYTF

size: .
V: TRBV5-1
CDR3: CASSPLGSSNYGYTF

size: once
V: TRBV18
CDR3: CASSPPMGQGRDTQYF

size: many
V: TRBV2
CDR3: CASRGGGAGELFF

size: .
V: TRBV12-5
CDR3: CASGLTSTTTGYSNQPQHF